The rows below give T cell receptor beta chains drawn from one sample of a study of CD8 T cells in ankylosing spondylitis. TCRdb re-called the 5' RACE reads through MiXCR, storing one row per CDR3 protein. The sample lists roughly 64,000 distinct CDR3 sequences, under 7.5% occurring once. The specimen sequenced was synovial fluid, either unsorted or a sorted T cell fraction (not recorded which). All receptors derive from a male donor with ankylosing spondylitis. Each CDR3 is given with its conserved first and last residue. Fields, in order: D gene, clone size, J gene, V gene, CDR3 length, CDR3 protein, CDR3 DNA. D genes are given only for firm matches. Size is stated for part of the rows, as once, few or many counts, or as a class when the clone is expanded.

>TRBD1|-|TRBJ2-2|TRBV5-1|15
CASSLQQGDTKELFF
TGCGCCAGCAGCTTGCAACAGGGGGACACCAAGGAGCTGTTTTTT
>TRBD1|few|TRBJ1-2|TRBV5-1|14
CASSLASAGGGYTF
TGCGCCAGCAGCTTGGCCTCGGCAGGGGGTGGCTACACCTTC
>-|many|TRBJ2-7|TRBV5-6|12
CASSLAVREQYF
TGTGCCAGCAGCTTGGCAGTCCGCGAGCAGTACTTC
>-|many|TRBJ2-7|TRBV4-1|15
CASSQDIEGFLQQYF
TGCGCCAGCAGCCAAGATATCGAGGGGTTCCTCCAGCAGTACTTC
>-|many|TRBJ1-1|TRBV4-1|14
CASSPGPRNTEAFF
TGCGCCAGCAGCCCGGGCCCTCGGAACACTGAAGCTTTCTTT
>TRBD2|few|TRBJ2-1|TRBV7-3|14
CASSSGLASFEQFF
TGTGCCAGCAGCTCGGGACTAGCAAGCTTTGAGCAGTTCTTC
>-|many|TRBJ1-1|TRBV5-1|13
CASSRARGAEAFF
TGCGCCAGCAGTAGGGCGAGGGGCGCTGAAGCTTTCTTT
>-|-|TRBJ1-5|TRBV7-2|15
CASSPGPHVNQPQHF
TGTGCCAGCAGCCCCGGGCCTCACGTTAATCAGCCCCAGCATTTT
>TRBD2|many|TRBJ2-1|TRBV5-1|15
CASSRIAGGMDEQFF
TGCGCCAGCAGCCGGATAGCGGGAGGGATGGATGAGCAGTTCTTC
>-|few|TRBJ1-1|TRBV7-2|12
CASKRENTEAFF
TGTGCCAGCAAGAGGGAGAACACTGAAGCTTTCTTT
>TRBD2|-|TRBJ2-1|TRBV20-1|12
CSVSRTRGEQFF
TGCAGTGTTAGCCGGACTAGAGGTGAGCAGTTCTTC
>-|many|TRBJ1-1|TRBV12-3/TRBV12-4|14
CASSSRSRDTEAFF
TGTGCCAGCAGCTCCCGATCTCGTGACACTGAAGCTTTCTTT
>TRBD1|-|TRBJ1-5|TRBV7-2|12
CAGGGRNQPQHF
TGTGCCGGAGGGGGCAGGAATCAGCCCCAGCATTTT
>-|-|TRBJ2-1|TRBV20-1|13
CSAPGNRANEQFF
TGCAGTGCTCCCGGCAACAGGGCCAATGAGCAGTTCTTC
>-|many|TRBJ2-1|TRBV12-5|12
CASGLEYNEQFF
TGTGCTAGTGGTTTGGAATACAATGAGCAGTTCTTC
>-|many|TRBJ1-1|TRBV20-1|12
CSARGWWTEAFF
TGCAGTGCTAGAGGTTGGTGGACTGAAGCTTTCTTT
>-|-|TRBJ2-7|TRBV10-3|14
CAISESLQDYEQYF
TGTGCCATCAGTGAGTCGCTACAGGACTACGAGCAGTACTTC
>-|many|TRBJ2-7|TRBV15|13
CATSRPNGYEQYF
TGTGCCACCAGCAGACCAAATGGCTACGAGCAGTACTTC
>-|many|TRBJ1-4|TRBV7-2|14
CASSLVQFGEKLFF
TGTGCCAGCAGCTTGGTACAGTTTGGTGAAAAACTGTTTTTT
>-|many|TRBJ2-2|TRBV12-3/TRBV12-4|15
CASSLASRSTGELFF
TGTGCCAGCAGTTTAGCGTCCAGGTCCACCGGGGAGCTGTTTTTT
>TRBD2|many|TRBJ2-7|TRBV20-1|14
CSASLAGVSHEQYF
TGCAGTGCTAGTTTAGCGGGAGTCTCCCACGAGCAGTACTTC
>-|few|TRBJ2-1|TRBV28|16
CASRQARGQLYNEQFF
TGTGCCAGCAGACAGGCACGGGGCCAGCTATACAATGAGCAGTTCTTC
>-|-|TRBJ1-2|TRBV18|13
CASSPGVHYGYTF
TGTGCCAGCTCACCGGGGGTTCACTATGGCTACACCTTC
>TRBD1|-|TRBJ1-2|TRBV27|14
CASSPDRAGYGYTF
TGTGCCAGCAGTCCTGACAGGGCAGGCTACGGCTACACCTTC
>-|many|TRBJ2-1|TRBV28|17
CASSFSRAASSYNEQFF
TGTGCCAGCAGTTTTAGTCGGGCCGCGAGCTCCTACAATGAGCAGTTCTTC